A single T cell receptor (beta chain) is shown here with its context. The antigen is unknown. The data derive from a study of radiotherapy plus CTLA-4 blockade in lung cancer. About the research overall: The study recorded objective responses in about 18% of patients and disease control in about 31%.

Study conclusions and caveats: The best predictor of response was reported to be early blood T cell clone dynamics, with interferon-beta.

With V trimmed by 4 bases and J by 7 bases, 10 bases remained unmatched. The germline V gene has CDR1 SGHRS and CDR2 YFSETQ. There are 15 residues in the CDR3. Data came from immunoSEQ multiplex PCR; TCRdb stores just in-frame clones and leaves some out. Found here are 42,000 or so clones, roughly 79% of them singletons; the top ten hold 23%. The sequencing here drew on peripheral blood, taken from a patient treated with radiotherapy plus ipilimumab. This TCR derives from a human donor with non-small cell lung cancer that progressed on radiotherapy plus ipilimumab. This sequence joins TRBV5-1 and TRBJ1-4; 7 bases map to TRBD1. This CDR3 is CASSLGQAGVEKLFF. In nucleotides, the CDR3 is TGCGCCAGCAGCCTAGGACAGGCTGGGGTTGAAAAACTGTTTTTT.